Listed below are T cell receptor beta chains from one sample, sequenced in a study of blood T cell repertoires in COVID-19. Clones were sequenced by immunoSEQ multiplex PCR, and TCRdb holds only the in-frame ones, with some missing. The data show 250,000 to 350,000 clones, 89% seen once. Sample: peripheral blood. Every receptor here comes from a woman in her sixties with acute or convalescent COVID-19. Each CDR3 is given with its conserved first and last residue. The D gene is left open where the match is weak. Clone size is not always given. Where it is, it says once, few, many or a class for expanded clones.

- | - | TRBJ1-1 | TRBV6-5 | TGTGCCAGCAGCCTCACCGGGACACATAACACTGAAGCTTTCTTT | CASSLTGTHNTEAFF
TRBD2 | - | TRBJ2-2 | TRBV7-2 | TGTGCCAGCAGCTTAGCGGGCGGGAGTACCACCGGGGAGCTGTTTTTT | CASSLAGGSTTGELFF
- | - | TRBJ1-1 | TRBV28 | TGTGCCAGCAGGCGATTGGTAAACACTGAAGCTTTCTTT | CASRRLVNTEAFF
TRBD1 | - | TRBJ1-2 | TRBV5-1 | TGCGCCAGCAGCTTACCGGGACAGGGGGCGGGCTATGGCTACACCTTC | CASSLPGQGAGYGYTF
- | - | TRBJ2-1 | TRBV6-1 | TGTGCCAGCAGTGGAGGATCGGCTAGCGACTACAATGAGCAGTTCTTC | CASSGGSASDYNEQFF
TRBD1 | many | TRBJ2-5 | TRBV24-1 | TGTGCCACGGGGGACAGTAGTAGGACAGGGGAAGAGACCCAGTACTTC | CATGDSSRTGEETQYF
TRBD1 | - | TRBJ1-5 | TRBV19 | TGTGCCAGTAGTTCCCCGGGACAGCTCAATCAGCCCCAGCATTTT | CASSSPGQLNQPQHF
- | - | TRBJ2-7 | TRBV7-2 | TGTGCCAGCAGTATACAGGGTCCAAGCTCCTACGAGCAGTACTTC | CASSIQGPSSYEQYF
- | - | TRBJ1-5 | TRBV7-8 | TGTGCCAGCAGCTTAGCCCCCCAGGGCTATAGCAATCAGCCCCAGCATTTT | CASSLAPQGYSNQPQHF
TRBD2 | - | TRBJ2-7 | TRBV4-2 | TGTGCCAGCAGCCTTAGGGGGAAAGCGGGAGGGACTTCCTACGAGCAGTACTTC | CASSLRGKAGGTSYEQYF
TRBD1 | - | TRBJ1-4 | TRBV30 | TGTGCCTGGATGGGACAGGGCCTTAATGAAAAACTGTTTTTT | CAWMGQGLNEKLFF
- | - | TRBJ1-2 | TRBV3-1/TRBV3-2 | TGTGCCAGCAGCCAAATACCCGCTCAGGGTGGCTACACCTTC | CASSQIPAQGGYTF
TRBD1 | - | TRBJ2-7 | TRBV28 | TGTGCCAGCAGTTTCCCCCGGGACAGCTCCTACGAGCAGTACTTC | CASSFPRDSSYEQYF
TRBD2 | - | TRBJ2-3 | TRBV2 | TGTGCCAGCAGAGGACTAGCGGGAGTTAGCACAGATACGCAGTATTTT | CASRGLAGVSTDTQYF
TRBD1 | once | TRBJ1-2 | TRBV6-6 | TGTGCCAGCACCCAAAGGGGGCAGGAGGGCTACACCTTC | CASTQRGQEGYTF
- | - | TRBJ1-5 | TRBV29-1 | TGCAGCGTTGAAGACCCTGCTGGTAGTCAGCCCCAGCATTTT | CSVEDPAGSQPQHF
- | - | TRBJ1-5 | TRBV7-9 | TGTGCCAGCAGCTTAGGGCAGTACATTCAGCCCCAGCATTTT | CASSLGQYIQPQHF
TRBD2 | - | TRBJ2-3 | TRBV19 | TGTGCCAGTAGTTCACGCCAACTAGCGGGGATAGATACGCAGTATTTT | CASSSRQLAGIDTQYF
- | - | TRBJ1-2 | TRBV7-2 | TGTGCCAGCAGTGGCAGGGTTCCTAACTATGGCTACACCTTC | CASSGRVPNYGYTF
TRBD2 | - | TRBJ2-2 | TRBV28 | TGTGCCAGCAGTCCAGATTTCTTCCGGGAGAGTAGCGGGATTGACTCGAGCACCGGGGAGCTGTTTTTT | CASSPDFFRESSGIDSSTGELFF
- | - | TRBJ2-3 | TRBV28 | TGTGCCAGCAGTCCCGGGCAGGGTCCAGATACGCAGTATTTT | CASSPGQGPDTQYF
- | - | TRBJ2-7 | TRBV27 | TGTGCCAGCAGTTTATTCCCCATCTACGAGCAGTACTTC | CASSLFPIYEQYF
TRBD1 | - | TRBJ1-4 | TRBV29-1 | TGCAGCGTTGCCAGGGGGACTAATGAAAAACTGTTTTTT | CSVARGTNEKLFF
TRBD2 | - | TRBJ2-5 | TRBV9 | TGTGCCAGCAGCTTCGGGGAGGGACTCAAAGAGACCCAGTACTTC | CASSFGEGLKETQYF
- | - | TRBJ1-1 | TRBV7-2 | TGTGCCAGCAGCCAGGGCAGGATGAACACTGAAGCTTTCTTT | CASSQGRMNTEAFF
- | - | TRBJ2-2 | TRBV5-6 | TGTGCCAGCAGCCGAGGCACCGGGGAGCTGTTTTTT | CASSRGTGELFF
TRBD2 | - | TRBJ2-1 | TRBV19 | TGTGCCAGTAGTGAAACGGGCCCGGGACTAGCGGGATTCAATGAGCAGTTCTTC | CASSETGPGLAGFNEQFF
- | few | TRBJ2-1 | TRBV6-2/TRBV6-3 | TGTGCCAGCAGTTTCTCGTCAGGACTTAGGAATTACAATGAGCAGTTCTTC | CASSFSSGLRNYNEQFF
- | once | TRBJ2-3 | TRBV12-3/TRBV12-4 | TGTGCCAGCAGTTTACTTCCAGATACGCAGTATTTT | CASSLLPDTQYF
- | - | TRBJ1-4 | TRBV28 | TGTGCCAGCAGCCGGACAGAAAATGAAAAACTGTTTTTT | CASSRTENEKLFF
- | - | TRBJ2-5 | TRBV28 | TGTGCCAGCCGGACAAATCAAGAGACCCAGTACTTC | CASRTNQETQYF
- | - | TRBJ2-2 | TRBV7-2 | TGTGCCAGCAGCACCGACAGCCTCGGGGAGCTGTTTTTT | CASSTDSLGELFF
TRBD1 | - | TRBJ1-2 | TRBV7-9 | TGTGCCAGCAGCTTAGAGCCGACAGGGTCTAACTATGGCTACACCTTC | CASSLEPTGSNYGYTF
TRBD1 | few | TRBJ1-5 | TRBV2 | TGTGCCAGCAGCGCGGACAGGGGCTCCAATCAGCCCCAGCATTTT | CASSADRGSNQPQHF
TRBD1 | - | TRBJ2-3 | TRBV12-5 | TGTGCTAGTGGTTTGGGAGCCGGGACAGGGTTTACAGATACGCAGTATTTT | CASGLGAGTGFTDTQYF
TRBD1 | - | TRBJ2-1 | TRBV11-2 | TGTGCCAGCAGCCCGTTTCGGACAGGACACAATGAGCAGTTCTTC | CASSPFRTGHNEQFF
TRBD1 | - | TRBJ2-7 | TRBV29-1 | TGCAGCGTTGAAGGCGGGACAGGGTACGAGCAGTACTTC | CSVEGGTGYEQYF
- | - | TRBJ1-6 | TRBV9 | TGTGCCAGCAGCGTAGGACTCGGAAGCGATAATTCACCCCTCCACTTT | CASSVGLGSDNSPLHF
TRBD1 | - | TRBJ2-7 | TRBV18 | TGTGCCAGCTCACCCCAAAAGACAGGGTGGAGATCCTACGAGCAGTACTTC | CASSPQKTGWRSYEQYF
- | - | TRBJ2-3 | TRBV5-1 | TGCGCCAGCAGCGCGGCAGATACGCAGTATTTT | CASSAADTQYF
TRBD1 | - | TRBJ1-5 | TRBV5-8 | TGTGCCAGCAGCGAGGGACAGGTAGTGAATCAGCCCCAGCATTTT | CASSEGQVVNQPQHF
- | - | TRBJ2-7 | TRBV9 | TGTGCCAGCAGCGCCGGTGAGCCGGGGGAGCAGTACTTC | CASSAGEPGEQYF
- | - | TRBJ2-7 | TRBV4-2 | TGTGCCAGCAGACTCTTTGGGGCACAGGGTGGAGAGCAGTACTTC | CASRLFGAQGGEQYF
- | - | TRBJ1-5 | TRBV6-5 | TGTGCCAGCCTACGGGGAGGAAGCAATCAGCCCCAGCATTTT | CASLRGGSNQPQHF
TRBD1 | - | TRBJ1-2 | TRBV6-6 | TGTGCCAGCAGGGGCGACTCACAGGGGGCATCTGGCTACACCTTC | CASRGDSQGASGYTF
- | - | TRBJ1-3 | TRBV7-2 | TGTGCCAGCAGCTCCTTCTCTGGAAACACCATATATTTT | CASSSFSGNTIYF